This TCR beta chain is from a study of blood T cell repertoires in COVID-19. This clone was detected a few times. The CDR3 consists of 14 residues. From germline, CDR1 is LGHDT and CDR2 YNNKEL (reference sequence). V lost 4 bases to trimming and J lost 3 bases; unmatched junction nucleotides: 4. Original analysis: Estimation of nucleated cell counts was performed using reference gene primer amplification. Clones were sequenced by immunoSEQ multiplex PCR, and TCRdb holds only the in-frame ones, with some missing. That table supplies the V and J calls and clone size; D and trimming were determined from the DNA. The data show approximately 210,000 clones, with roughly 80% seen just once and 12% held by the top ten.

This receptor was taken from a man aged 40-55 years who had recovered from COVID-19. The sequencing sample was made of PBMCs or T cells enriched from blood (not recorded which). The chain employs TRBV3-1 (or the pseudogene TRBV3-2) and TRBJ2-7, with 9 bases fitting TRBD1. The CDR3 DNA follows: TGTGCCAGCAGCCTCGGGACAGGGAGCTACGAGCAGTACTTC. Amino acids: CASSLGTGSYEQYF.